This is a list of T cell receptor beta chains from one sample in a study of radiotherapy plus CTLA-4 blockade in lung cancer. Method: immunoSEQ multiplex PCR; TCRdb's copy keeps in-frame clones and lacks some. The table has some 73,000 clones, around 78% seen once; the top ten hold approximately 22%. Here the sequenced sample was peripheral blood, taken from a patient treated with radiotherapy plus ipilimumab. These receptors were taken from a human donor with non-small cell lung cancer whose response to radiotherapy plus ipilimumab could not be evaluated. Some clones in this sample may be carry-over from other donors' samples. Each CDR3 is given with its conserved first and last residue. Rows give clone size only sometimes, using once, few, many, or a class for an expanded clone.

V	size	J	CDR3
TRBV4-1	-	TRBJ2-4	CASSQGTLNIQYF
TRBV28	few	TRBJ2-7	CASSRQGSYEQYF
TRBV29-1	-	TRBJ2-3	CSAAGAFTDTQYF
TRBV27	-	TRBJ2-5	CASSPKAGETQYF
TRBV28	-	TRBJ1-5	CASSWGGRQPQHF
TRBV28	once	TRBJ2-5	CASSPEGVVETQYF
TRBV7-8	-	TRBJ2-1	CASSATSYNEQFF
TRBV5-1	-	TRBJ1-1	CASSLEPAPAGTEAFF
TRBV5-4	-	TRBJ2-3	CASSSSGGSTDTQYF
TRBV28	once	TRBJ2-7	CASRQDREVGQYF
TRBV5-1	-	TRBJ1-5	CASSSRGQGSDQPQHF
TRBV6-5	few	TRBJ2-1	CASSYPGRDEQFF
TRBV11-2	-	TRBJ2-2	CASSSGLAGYTGELFF
TRBV5-4	once	TRBJ2-5	CASSLIGTGGLGGLETQYF
TRBV5-1	-	TRBJ1-6	CASSSSGQGSYSPLHF
TRBV6-5	few	TRBJ1-6	CASSPPRDISPLHF
TRBV5-1	once	TRBJ2-3	CASKDLAGVADTQYF
TRBV19	-	TRBJ1-1	CASSGTANTEAFF
TRBV11-1	once	TRBJ2-4	CASSPGTSGGVAKNIQYF